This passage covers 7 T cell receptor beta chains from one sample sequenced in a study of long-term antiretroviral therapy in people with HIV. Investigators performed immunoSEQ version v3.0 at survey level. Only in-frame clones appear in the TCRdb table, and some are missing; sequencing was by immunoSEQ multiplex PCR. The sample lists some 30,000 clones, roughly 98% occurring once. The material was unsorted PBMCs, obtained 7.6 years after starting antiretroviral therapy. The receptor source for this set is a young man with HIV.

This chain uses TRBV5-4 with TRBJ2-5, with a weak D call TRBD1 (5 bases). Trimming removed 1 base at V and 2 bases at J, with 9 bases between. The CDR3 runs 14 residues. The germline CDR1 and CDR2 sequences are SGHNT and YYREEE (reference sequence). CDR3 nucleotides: TGTGCCAGCAGCTTGAGGCGGACACAAGAGACCCAGTACTTC. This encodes CASSLRRTQETQYF.

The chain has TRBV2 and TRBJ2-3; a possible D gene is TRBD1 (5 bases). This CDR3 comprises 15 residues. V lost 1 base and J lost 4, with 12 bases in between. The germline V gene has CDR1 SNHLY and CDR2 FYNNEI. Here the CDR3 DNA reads TGTGCCAGCAGTGAAGGGACACAAGCCGCAGATACGCAGTATTTT. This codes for CASSEGTQAADTQYF.

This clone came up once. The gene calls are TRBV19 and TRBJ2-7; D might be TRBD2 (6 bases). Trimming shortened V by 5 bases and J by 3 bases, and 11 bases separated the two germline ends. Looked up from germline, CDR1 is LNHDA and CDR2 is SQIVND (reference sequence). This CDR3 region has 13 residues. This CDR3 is CASSHSGIYEQYF. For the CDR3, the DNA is TGTGCCAGTAGTCATAGCGGTATCTACGAGCAGTACTTC.

CDR3 sequence (DNA): TGCAGCGTTGTGGCAGGGGGAAGGCAAGAGACCCAGTACTTC. Amino acid sequence: CSVVAGGRQETQYF. V gene TRBV29-1 combines with J gene TRBJ2-5; 7 bases agree with TRBD1. V lost 4 bases, J lost 2 bases, and 7 bases stayed unmatched. Germline V gene sequence: CDR1 SQVTM, CDR2 ANQGSEA. There are 14 residues in the CDR3.

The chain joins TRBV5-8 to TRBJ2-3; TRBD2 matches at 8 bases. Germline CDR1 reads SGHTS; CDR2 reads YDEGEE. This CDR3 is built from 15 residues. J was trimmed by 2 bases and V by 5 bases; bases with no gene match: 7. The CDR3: CASRAGRGATDTQYF. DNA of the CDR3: TGTGCCAGCAGGGCCGGGAGGGGTGCCACAGATACGCAGTATTTT.

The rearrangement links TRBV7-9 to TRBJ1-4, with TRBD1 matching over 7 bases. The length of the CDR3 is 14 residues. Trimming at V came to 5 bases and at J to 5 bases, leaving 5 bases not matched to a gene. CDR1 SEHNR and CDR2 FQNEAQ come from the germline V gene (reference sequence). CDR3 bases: TGTGCCAGCAGCCAAGGGACAGTCAATGAAAAACTGTTTTTT. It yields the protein CASSQGTVNEKLFF.

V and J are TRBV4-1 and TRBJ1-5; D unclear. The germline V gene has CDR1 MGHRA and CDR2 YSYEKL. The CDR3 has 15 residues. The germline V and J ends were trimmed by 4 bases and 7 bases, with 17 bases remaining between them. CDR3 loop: CASSLTVLGEQPQHF. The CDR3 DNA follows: TGCGCCAGCAGCCTGACCGTTTTGGGAGAACAGCCCCAGCATTTT.